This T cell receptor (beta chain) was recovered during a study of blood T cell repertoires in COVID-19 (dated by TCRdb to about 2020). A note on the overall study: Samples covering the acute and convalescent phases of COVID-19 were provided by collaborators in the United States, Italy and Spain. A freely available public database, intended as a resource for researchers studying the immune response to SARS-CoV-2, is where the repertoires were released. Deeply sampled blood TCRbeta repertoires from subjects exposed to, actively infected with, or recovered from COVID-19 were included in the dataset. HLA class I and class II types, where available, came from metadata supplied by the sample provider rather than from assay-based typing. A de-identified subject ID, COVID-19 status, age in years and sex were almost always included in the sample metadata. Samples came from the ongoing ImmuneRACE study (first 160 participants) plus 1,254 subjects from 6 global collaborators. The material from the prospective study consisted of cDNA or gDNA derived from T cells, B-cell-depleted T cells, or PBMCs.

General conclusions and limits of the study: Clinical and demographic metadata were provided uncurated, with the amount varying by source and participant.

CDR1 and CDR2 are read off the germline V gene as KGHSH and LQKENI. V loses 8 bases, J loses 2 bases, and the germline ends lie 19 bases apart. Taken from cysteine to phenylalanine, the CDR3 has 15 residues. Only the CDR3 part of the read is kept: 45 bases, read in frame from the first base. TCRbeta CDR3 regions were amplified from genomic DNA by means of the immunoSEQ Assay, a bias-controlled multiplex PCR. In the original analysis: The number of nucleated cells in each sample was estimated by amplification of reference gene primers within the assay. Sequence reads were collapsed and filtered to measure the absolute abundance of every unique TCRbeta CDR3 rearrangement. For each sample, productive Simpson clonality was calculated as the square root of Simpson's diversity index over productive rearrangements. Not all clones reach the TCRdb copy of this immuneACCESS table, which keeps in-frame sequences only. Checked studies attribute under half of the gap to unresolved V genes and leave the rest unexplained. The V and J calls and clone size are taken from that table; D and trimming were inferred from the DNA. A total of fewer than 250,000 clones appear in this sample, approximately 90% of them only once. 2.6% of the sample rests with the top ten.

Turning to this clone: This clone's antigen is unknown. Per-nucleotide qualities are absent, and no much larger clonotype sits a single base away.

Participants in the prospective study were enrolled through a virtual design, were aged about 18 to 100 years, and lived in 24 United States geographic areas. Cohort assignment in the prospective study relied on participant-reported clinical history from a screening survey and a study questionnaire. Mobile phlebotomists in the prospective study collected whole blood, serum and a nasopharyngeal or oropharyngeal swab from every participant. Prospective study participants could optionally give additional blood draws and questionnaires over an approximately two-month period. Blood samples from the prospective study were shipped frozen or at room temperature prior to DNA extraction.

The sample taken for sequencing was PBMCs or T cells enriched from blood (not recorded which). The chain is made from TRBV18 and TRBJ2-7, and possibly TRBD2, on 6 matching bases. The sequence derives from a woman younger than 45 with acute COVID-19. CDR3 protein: CASRGTGFYTYEQYF. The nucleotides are TGTGCCAGCAGAGGGACTGGCTTTTATACCTACGAGCAGTACTTC.